This TCR beta chain was documented in a study of CD8+CD57+ T cells in acquired aplastic anemia (dated by TCRdb to the late 2010s). Background on the whole study: Extracted DNA from sorted CD4+ and CD8+ cells averaged about 3 ug, ranging from about 0.17 to 30 ug. CD8+CD57+ expansion was defined as a frequency above the mean frequency observed in healthy subjects.

What the work shows at the level of the full study, not this receptor alone: CD8+ Simpson's diversity did not differ significantly between patients and healthy controls (P=0.060). Around 28 CD8+ CDR3 sequences were found to be shared between patients and controls, but these sequences appeared to be highly expressed in patients and within the immunodominant clones of the patients.

Expansion of CD8+CD57+ cells had been shown by flow cytometry in the patients chosen for sequencing. Severe acquired aplastic anemia was diagnosed in all patients according to International Study of Aplastic Anemia and Agranulocytosis and Camitta criteria. Patients had received no therapy at the time of blood sampling. In the study, sorted CD4+ and CD8+ blood T cells from patients with severe aplastic anemia and from healthy subjects underwent deep sequencing of TCR repertoires. In the USA, patient enrollment took place under clinicaltrials.gov protocols 00001620, 01623167, 00001397, 00071045, 00081523 and 00961064. Ficoll-Paque density gradient centrifugation was used to isolate peripheral blood mononuclear cells. Before DNA extraction, CD4+ and CD8+ T cells were sorted by FACS or by magnetic beads. In its sample, this clonotype was seen many times. No cognate antigen has been identified for it. No base qualities exist here, and no much larger clone lies one base off it.

Profiling of TCR beta VDJ combinations and CDR3 sequences used genomic DNA as the template. An Illumina HiSeq 2000 was the platform used for TCR repertoire sequencing. Per the authors' processing: Repertoires were assessed using TRBV/TRBJ rearrangement plots, CDR3 size and DJ length profiles, and Simpson's diversity index. The most abundant DNA sequence in the deep sequencing data was taken as the immunodominant clone. CDR3 amino acid sequences were checked for sharing across subjects and were also compared against the VDJdb database and published repertoires. TCRdb handled the public reads itself, with Q25 trimming in fastp and clone calling in MiXCR, and kept productive beta chains. CDR3 protein sequences are deduplicated, and each keeps its most common genes and DNA. The V and J calls shown here were made by TCRdb, not taken from the authors' results. This sample holds about 160,000 distinct CDR3 sequences; over 40% were observed only once. Roughly 2.9% of the sample is in the top ten clones.

This clonotype was obtained from a human donor with aplastic anemia. Sequenced sample: sorted CD4+, CD8+, or CD8+CD57+ T cells (not recorded which) from PBMCs.

The DNA sequence is as follows: TGTGCCAGTATGTTGGGACAGGGTGGCCAGCCCCAGCATTTT. The encoded protein is CASMLGQGGQPQHF. The rearranged segments are TRBV19 and TRBJ1-5, with 9 bases in between that match TRBD1. The CDR3 goes from the cysteine to the phenylalanine over 14 residues. Left in the record is the CDR3 DNA by itself, 42 bases read in frame from the first base. Relative to germline, V is missing 7 bases and J is missing 7 bases, with 8 bases of the junction outside any gene match. The germline V gene (reference sequence) gives CDR1 as LNHDA and CDR2 as SQIVND.